Given below is one TCR beta chain in context. Its antigen is unknown. The TCR beta CDR3 regions underwent amplification using RNA transcripts as the source. HTBI primers were the set used in a first-round RT-PCR of the TCR CDR3. TCRdb re-called the multiplex PCR reads with MiXCR, one entry per CDR3 protein. The data hold more than 550,000 distinct CDR3 sequences, with around 19% observed a single time. V lost 5 bases and J lost 6; bases outside the gene matches: 11. The CDR3 contains 15 residues. Each diagnosis drew on symptoms, thyroxine, TRAb, thyroid ultrasound and orbital computed tomography findings. Around 10 ml fresh peripheral blood yielded the PBMCs. This entry belongs to a study of T cells in Graves' hyperthyroidism and ophthalmopathy. Study-wide points: Blood also carried most thyroid clonotypes expanded above 0.001.

The rearrangement joins TRBV12-3 or TRBV12-4 to TRBJ2-7, with 9 bases lining up with TRBD1. Source material: blood. The clonotype was recovered from a woman aged 45-59 years with Graves' hyperthyroidism that later progressed to Graves' ophthalmopathy. The CDR3, as DNA: TGTGCCAGCAGTCCACCGGGACAGGGAATCGCCGAGCAGTACTTC. Translated: CASSPPGQGIAEQYF.